The T cell receptor (beta chain) under discussion was sequenced for a study of blood T cell repertoires in COVID-19. The overall study: Samples representing acute and convalescent COVID-19 were sourced from the United States, Italy and Spain. Nucleic acid was either cDNA or gDNA, and it came from T cells, B-cell-depleted T cells, or PBMCs.

Original handling: Estimation of nucleated cell counts relied on the amplification of reference gene primers. Only in-frame clones appear in the TCRdb table, and some are missing; sequencing was by immunoSEQ multiplex PCR. Clone size and the V and J calls come from that table; the DNA yielded D and trimming. The data contain roughly 74,000 clones, more than 70% of them seen just once; the ten biggest clones take up 2.5% to 3%. There are 13 residues in the CDR3. V was clipped by 0 bases and J by 6 bases, with 8 bases between them. CDR1 SGHAT and CDR2 FQNNGV come from the germline V gene. The TCR was taken from a man aged 65 to 79 with active or convalescent COVID-19. The rearrangement uses TRBV11-2 and TRBJ1-1, with D unclear. Source material: peripheral blood. In DNA, the CDR3 is TGTGCCAGCAGCTTAGAACGGGGAGCTGAAGCTTTCTTT. It specifies CASSLERGAEAFF.